The T cell receptor (beta chain) described here comes from a study of Ad26.COV2.S vaccination and SARS-CoV-2 variants. Measured with immunoSEQ multiplex PCR; TCRdb has only the in-frame clones, and not every one. The table records 350,000 to 400,000 clones, more than 85% of them present only once. The treatment was: some 20 received Ad26.COV2.S at low or high dose, single or two shots; a few received placebo; per-sample allocation not given. Collection of the samples took place on day 63 after the first injection of vaccine or placebo. This CDR3 comprises 16 residues. The V segment lost 5 bases and the J segment 2 bases; nucleotides outside the gene matches: 5. Germline CDR1 is LNHDA and CDR2 is SQIVND (reference sequence). This clone was recorded once.

The chain is built from TRBV19 and TRBJ1-4, with 10 bases matching TRBD1. The source was peripheral blood, collected in a trial of Ad26.COV2.S vaccine versus placebo. This receptor was identified in a person aged 18-65 years who received the Ad26.COV2.S COVID-19 vaccine or a placebo. CDR3 sequence: CASSPETGGTNEKLFF. CDR3 nucleotides: TGTGCCAGTAGTCCCGAGACAGGGGGCACTAATGAAAAACTGTTTTTT. The full variable domain, rest sourced from reference TRBV19 and TRBJ1-4, is DGGITQSPKYLFRKEGQNVTLSCEQNLNHDAMYWYRQDPGQGLRLIYYSQIVNDFQKGDIAEGYSVSREKKESFPLTVTSAQKNPTAFYLCASSPETGGTNEKLFFGSGTQLSVL.